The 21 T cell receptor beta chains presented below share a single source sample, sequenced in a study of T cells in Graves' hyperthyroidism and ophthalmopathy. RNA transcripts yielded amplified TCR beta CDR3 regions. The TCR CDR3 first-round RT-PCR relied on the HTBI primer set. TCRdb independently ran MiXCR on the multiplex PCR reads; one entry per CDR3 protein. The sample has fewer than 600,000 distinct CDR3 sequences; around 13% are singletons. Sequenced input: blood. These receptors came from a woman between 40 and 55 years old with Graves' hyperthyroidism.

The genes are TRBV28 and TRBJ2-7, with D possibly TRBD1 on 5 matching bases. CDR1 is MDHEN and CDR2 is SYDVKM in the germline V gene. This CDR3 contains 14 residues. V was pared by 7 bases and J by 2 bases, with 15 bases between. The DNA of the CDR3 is TGTGCCAGCATCTCGACAGTCCAGCCCTACGAGCAGTACTTC. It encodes CASISTVQPYEQYF.

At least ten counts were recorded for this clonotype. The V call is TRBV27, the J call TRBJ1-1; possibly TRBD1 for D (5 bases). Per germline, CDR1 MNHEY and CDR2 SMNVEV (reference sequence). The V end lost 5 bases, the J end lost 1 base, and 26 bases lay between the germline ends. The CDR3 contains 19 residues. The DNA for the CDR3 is TGTGCCAGCAGTCTGTCCGGGCCCCAGGGAAGTGGCGGGAACACTGAAGCTTTCTTT. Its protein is CASSLSGPQGSGGNTEAFF.

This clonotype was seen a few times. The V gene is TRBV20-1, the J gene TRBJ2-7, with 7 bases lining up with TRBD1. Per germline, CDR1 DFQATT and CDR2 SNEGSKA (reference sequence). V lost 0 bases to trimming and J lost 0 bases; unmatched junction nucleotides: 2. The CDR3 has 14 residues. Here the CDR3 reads CSARETGLSYEQYF. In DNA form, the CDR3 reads TGCAGTGCTAGAGAGACAGGGCTCTCCTACGAGCAGTACTTC.

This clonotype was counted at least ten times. The CDR3 DNA reads TGTGCCAGCAGCCAAGCGGGACAGGGGAGGGCCTACGAGCAGTACTTC. Its translation: CASSQAGQGRAYEQYF. This rearrangement joins TRBV3-1 to TRBJ2-7, with TRBD1 matching 10 bases. The CDR3 extends over 16 amino acids. Per the germline V gene, CDR1 is LGHDT and CDR2 is YNNKEL (reference sequence). With 1 base clipped from V and 2 bases from J, the junction kept 5 bases outside the gene matches.

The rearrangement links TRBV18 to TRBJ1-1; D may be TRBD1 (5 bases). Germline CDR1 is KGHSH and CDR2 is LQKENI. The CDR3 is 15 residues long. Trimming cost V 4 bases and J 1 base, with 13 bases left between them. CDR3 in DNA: TGTGCCAGCTCACTATCGGCAGGGTCGAACACTGAAGCTTTCTTT. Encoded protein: CASSLSAGSNTEAFF.

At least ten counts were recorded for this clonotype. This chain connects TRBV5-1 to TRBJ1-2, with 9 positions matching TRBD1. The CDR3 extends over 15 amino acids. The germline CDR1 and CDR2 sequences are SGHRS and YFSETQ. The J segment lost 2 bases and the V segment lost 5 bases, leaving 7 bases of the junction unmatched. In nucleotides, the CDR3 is TGCGCCAGCAGGCAGGGACAGGGAGAAAACTATGGCTACACCTTC. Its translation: CASRQGQGENYGYTF.

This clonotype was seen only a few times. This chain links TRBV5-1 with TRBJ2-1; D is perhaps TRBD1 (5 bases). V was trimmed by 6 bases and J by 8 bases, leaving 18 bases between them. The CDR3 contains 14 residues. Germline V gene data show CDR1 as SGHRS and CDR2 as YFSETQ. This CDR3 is CASKRGSLLDEQFF. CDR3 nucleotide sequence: TGCGCCAGCAAAAGGGGATCTCTGCTCGATGAGCAGTTCTTC.

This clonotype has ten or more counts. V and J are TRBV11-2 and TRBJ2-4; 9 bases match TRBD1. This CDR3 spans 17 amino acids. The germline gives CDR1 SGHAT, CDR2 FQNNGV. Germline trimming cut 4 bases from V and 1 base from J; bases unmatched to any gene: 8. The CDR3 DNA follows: TGTGCCAGCAGCTCTAGGGGAACAGGGGGCGCCAAAAACATTCAGTACTTC. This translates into CASSSRGTGGAKNIQYF.

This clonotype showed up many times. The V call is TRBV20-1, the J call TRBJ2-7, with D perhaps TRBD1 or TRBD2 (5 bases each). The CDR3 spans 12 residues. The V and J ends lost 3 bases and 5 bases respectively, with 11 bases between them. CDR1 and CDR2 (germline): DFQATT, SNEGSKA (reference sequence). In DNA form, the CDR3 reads TGCAGTGCTAGGGGGGATTCCAACGAGCAGTACTTC. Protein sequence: CSARGDSNEQYF.

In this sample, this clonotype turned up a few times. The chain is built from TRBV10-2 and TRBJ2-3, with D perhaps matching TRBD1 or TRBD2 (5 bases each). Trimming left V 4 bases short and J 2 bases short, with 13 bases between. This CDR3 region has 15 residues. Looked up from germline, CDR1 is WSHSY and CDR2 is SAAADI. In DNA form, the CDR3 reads TGCGCCAGCAGTGGGGGGAAGGCCTACACAGATACGCAGTATTTT. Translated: CASSGGKAYTDTQYF.

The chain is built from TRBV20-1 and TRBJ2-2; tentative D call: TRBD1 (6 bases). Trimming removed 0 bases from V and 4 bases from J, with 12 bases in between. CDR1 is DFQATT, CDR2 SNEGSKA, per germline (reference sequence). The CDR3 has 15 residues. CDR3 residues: CSAREGTRGTGELFF. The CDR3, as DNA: TGCAGTGCTAGAGAGGGCACCAGGGGCACCGGGGAGCTGTTTTTT.

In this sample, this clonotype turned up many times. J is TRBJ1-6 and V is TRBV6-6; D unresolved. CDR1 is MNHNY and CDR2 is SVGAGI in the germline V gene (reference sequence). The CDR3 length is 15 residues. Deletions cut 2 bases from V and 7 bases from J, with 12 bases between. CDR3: CASSYDTAGNSPLHF. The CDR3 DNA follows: TGTGCCAGCAGTTACGACACCGCGGGGAATTCACCCCTCCACTTT.

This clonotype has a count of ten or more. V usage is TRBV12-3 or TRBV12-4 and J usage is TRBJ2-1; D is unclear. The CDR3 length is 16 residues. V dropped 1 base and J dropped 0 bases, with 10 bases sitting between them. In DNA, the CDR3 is TGTGCCAGCAGTTTAGTCGTAGAAAGCTCCTACAATGAGCAGTTCTTC. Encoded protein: CASSLVVESSYNEQFF.

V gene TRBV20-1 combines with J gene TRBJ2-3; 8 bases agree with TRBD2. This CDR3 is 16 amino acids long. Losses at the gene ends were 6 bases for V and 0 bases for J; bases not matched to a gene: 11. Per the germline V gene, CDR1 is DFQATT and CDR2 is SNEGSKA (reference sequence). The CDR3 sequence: CSATIAGPSSTDTQYF. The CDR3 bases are TGCAGTGCCACTATAGCGGGGCCTTCTAGCACAGATACGCAGTATTTT.

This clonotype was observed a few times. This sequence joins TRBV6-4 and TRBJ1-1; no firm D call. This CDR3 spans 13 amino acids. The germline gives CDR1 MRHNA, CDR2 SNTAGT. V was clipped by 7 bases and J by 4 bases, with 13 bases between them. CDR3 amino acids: CASNREESTEAFF. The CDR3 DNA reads TGTGCCAGCAATCGAGAGGAAAGCACTGAAGCTTTCTTT.

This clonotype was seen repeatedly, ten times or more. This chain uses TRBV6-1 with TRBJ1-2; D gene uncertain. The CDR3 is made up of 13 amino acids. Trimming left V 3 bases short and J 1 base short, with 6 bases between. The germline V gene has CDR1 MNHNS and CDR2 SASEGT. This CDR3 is CASSDGGNYGYTF. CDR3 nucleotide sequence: TGTGCCAGCAGTGATGGCGGTAACTATGGCTACACCTTC.

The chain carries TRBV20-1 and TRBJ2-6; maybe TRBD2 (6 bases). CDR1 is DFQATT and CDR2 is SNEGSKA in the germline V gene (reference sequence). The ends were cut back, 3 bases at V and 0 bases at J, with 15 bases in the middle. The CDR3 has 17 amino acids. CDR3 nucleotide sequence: TGCAGTGCTAGGGGAGGCAATGGGTTCTCTGGGGCCAACGTCCTGACTTTC. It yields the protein CSARGGNGFSGANVLTF.

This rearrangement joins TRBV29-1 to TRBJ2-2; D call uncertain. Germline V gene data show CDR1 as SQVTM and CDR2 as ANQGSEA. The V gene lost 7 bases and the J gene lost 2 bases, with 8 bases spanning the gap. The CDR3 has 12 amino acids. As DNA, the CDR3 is TGCAGCGGCGTGATTAACACCGGGGAGCTGTTTTTT. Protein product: CSGVINTGELFF.

The CDR3 loop is CASSRTGYNEQFF. The CDR3 DNA follows: TGTGCCAGCAGCCGCACGGGATACAATGAGCAGTTCTTC. The rearrangement links TRBV7-9 to TRBJ2-1; D perhaps matches TRBD2 (5 bases). CDR3 length: 13 amino acids. Trimming left V 5 bases short and J 4 bases short, with 9 bases between. Germline CDR1 is SEHNR and CDR2 is FQNEAQ (reference sequence).

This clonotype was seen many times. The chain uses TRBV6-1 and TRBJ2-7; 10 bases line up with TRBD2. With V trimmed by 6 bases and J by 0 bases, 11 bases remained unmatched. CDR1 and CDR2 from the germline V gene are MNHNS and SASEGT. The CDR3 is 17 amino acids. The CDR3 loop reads CASRQPWTSGNSYEQYF. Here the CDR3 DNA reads TGTGCCAGCAGACAACCTTGGACTAGCGGAAACTCCTACGAGCAGTACTTC.

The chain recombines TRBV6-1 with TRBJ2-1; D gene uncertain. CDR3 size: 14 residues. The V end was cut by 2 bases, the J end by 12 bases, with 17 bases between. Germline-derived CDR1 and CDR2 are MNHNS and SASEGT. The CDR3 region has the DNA TGTGCCAGCAGTGAAACGTTGGGCCCTAAAGTGCAGTTCTTC. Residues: CASSETLGPKVQFF.